Listed below are T cell receptor beta chains from one sample, sequenced in a study of CD8+ T cells in alopecia areata. Assay used: immunoSEQ multiplex PCR; TCRdb lists only in-frame clones, some missing. Of fewer than 350,000 clones listed, about 62% are singletons. The material was CD4+ T cells sorted from blood, obtained at week 24, from a patient treated with tofacitinib. All receptors derive from a human donor with alopecia areata. CDR3s include the opening cysteine and the closing phenylalanine or tryptophan. The D gene is left open where the match is weak. Rows give clone size only sometimes, using once, few, many, or a class for an expanded clone.

TRBV5-4	.	TRBD2	TRBJ2-7	CASRHDASGVYEQYF	TGTGCCAGCAGGCATGACGCTAGCGGGGTCTACGAGCAGTACTTC
TRBV30	.	.	TRBJ1-1	CAWINVGGLPPYNTEAFF	TGTGCCTGGATAAACGTAGGGGGGTTGCCCCCCTATAACACTGAAGCTTTCTTT
TRBV4-1	.	TRBD1	TRBJ2-7	CASSQADRGGYEQYF	TGCGCCAGCAGCCAGGCTGACAGGGGAGGATACGAGCAGTACTTC
TRBV13	few	.	TRBJ2-3	CASSQRGRADTQYF	TGTGCCAGCAGCCAAAGGGGTCGGGCAGATACGCAGTATTTT
TRBV5-1	once	.	TRBJ2-7	CASSLGDRGYYEQYF	TGCGCCAGCAGCTTGGGAGACAGAGGTTACTACGAGCAGTACTTC
TRBV14	few	.	TRBJ2-1	CASSAPLLSSYNEQFF	TGTGCCAGCAGCGCACCGTTGTTAAGCTCCTACAATGAGCAGTTCTTC
TRBV29-1	few	TRBD1	TRBJ1-2	CSVSRTGGDGYTF	TGCAGCGTTTCCCGGACAGGGGGGGATGGCTACACCTTC
TRBV30	few	TRBD1	TRBJ1-4	CASHPTGINEKLFF	TGTGCCTCCCACCCGACAGGGATTAATGAAAAACTGTTTTTT
TRBV4-1	.	.	TRBJ2-2	CASSRGTPNTGELFF	TGCGCCAGCAGCCGGGGGACACCAAACACCGGGGAGCTGTTTTTT
TRBV19	.	TRBD2	TRBJ2-5	CASSKASGGPTVQETQYF	TGTGCCAGTAGTAAGGCTAGCGGGGGGCCTACTGTCCAAGAGACCCAGTACTTC
TRBV7-6	.	.	TRBJ2-7	CASSSIEGEQYF	TGTGCCAGCAGCTCTATTGAGGGAGAGCAGTACTTC
TRBV7-2	.	.	TRBJ2-7	CASSLVWGGSSYEQYF	TGTGCCAGCAGCTTAGTTTGGGGGGGCAGCTCCTACGAGCAGTACTTC
TRBV30	.	.	TRBJ1-6	CAWSDTSYSPLHF	TGTGCCTGGAGTGATACTAGCTATTCACCCCTCCACTTT
TRBV7-2	.	.	TRBJ2-3	CASSLLGAGPHTDTQYF	TGTGCCAGCAGCTTATTGGGTGCGGGACCTCACACAGATACGCAGTATTTT
TRBV5-4	few	.	TRBJ2-5	CASTNQETQYF	TGTGCCAGCACCAACCAAGAGACCCAGTACTTC
TRBV7-2	.	.	TRBJ1-1	CASSLGGSDSNTEAFF	TGTGCCAGCAGCTTAGGGGGGAGTGACAGCAACACTGAAGCTTTCTTT
TRBV7-9	.	.	TRBJ1-1	CASSLGVGNTEAFF	TGTGCCAGCAGCTTAGGGGTGGGGAACACTGAAGCTTTCTTT
TRBV30	once	TRBD2	TRBJ2-3	CAWRKASGVSDTQYF	TGTGCCTGGAGAAAGGCTAGCGGGGTCTCAGATACGCAGTATTTT
TRBV2	.	TRBD2	TRBJ2-2	CASSESPVAGGTGELFF	TGTGCCAGCAGTGAAAGCCCCGTAGCGGGGGGGACCGGGGAGCTGTTTTTT
TRBV4-1	.	.	TRBJ2-4	CASSHDRRVFGFLAKNIQYF	TGCGCCAGCAGCCACGATCGCCGGGTCTTTGGTTTTTTAGCCAAAAACATTCAGTACTTC
TRBV2	once	TRBD1	TRBJ2-7	CASSPVRARGSGEQYF	TGTGCCAGCAGCCCAGTAAGAGCCAGGGGGTCGGGTGAGCAGTACTTC
TRBV30	.	TRBD1	TRBJ2-7	CAWSVVWDRGSYEQYF	TGTGCCTGGAGTGTAGTATGGGACAGGGGATCCTACGAGCAGTACTTC
TRBV2	.	.	TRBJ2-7	CASRAYTYEQYF	TGTGCCAGCAGGGCCTACACGTACGAGCAGTACTTC
TRBV29-1	.	.	TRBJ2-7	CSAGSRDMITYEQYF	TGCAGCGCCGGTTCGCGAGACATGATAACCTACGAGCAGTACTTC
TRBV29-1	.	.	TRBJ1-1	CSVHVSRTEAFF	TGCAGCGTTCACGTCTCCCGGACTGAAGCTTTCTTT
TRBV11-2	few	TRBD1	TRBJ2-1	CASSLEGQRTGGHEQFF	TGTGCCAGCAGCTTAGAGGGGCAACGGACAGGGGGGCATGAGCAGTTCTTC
TRBV28	few	.	TRBJ1-5	CASTGEENQPQHF	TGTGCCAGCACAGGGGAGGAGAATCAGCCCCAGCATTTT
TRBV29-1	once	TRBD1	TRBJ2-5	CSVGQGQETQYF	TGCAGCGTTGGACAGGGCCAAGAGACCCAGTACTTC
TRBV28	.	TRBD1	TRBJ2-5	CASSLHRGQETQYF	TGTGCCAGCAGTCTTCACAGGGGACAAGAGACCCAGTACTTC
TRBV11-2	few	TRBD2	TRBJ2-6	CASSWTTSGGVGANVLTF	TGTGCCAGCAGCTGGACGACTAGCGGGGGAGTTGGGGCCAACGTCCTGACTTTC
TRBV5-1	.	TRBD1	TRBJ1-1	CASSSAGGGGSTEAFF	TGCGCCAGCAGCTCAGCAGGGGGCGGAGGCAGCACTGAAGCTTTCTTT
TRBV5-1	.	TRBD2	TRBJ2-5	CASTKARNSGEYWGTAETQYF	TGCGCCAGCACCAAGGCCCGGAATAGCGGGGAGTACTGGGGGACGGCAGAGACCCAGTACTTC
TRBV29-1	.	TRBD1	TRBJ1-2	CSVEVTGQVNGYTF	TGCAGCGTTGAGGTAACGGGACAGGTGAATGGCTACACCTTC
TRBV11-2	.	.	TRBJ1-6	CASSLVVDNSPLHF	TGTGCCAGCAGCTTAGTGGTGGATAATTCACCCCTCCACTTT
TRBV30	.	.	TRBJ2-1	CAWSPSWGVGMYNEQFF	TGTGCCTGGAGCCCTTCTTGGGGGGTGGGGATGTACAATGAGCAGTTCTTC